This TCR beta chain was recovered during a study of type 1 regulatory T cells. TCRdb passed the reads through MiXCR, listing each CDR3 protein once. The table has approximately 45,000 distinct CDR3 sequences, more than 9% seen once. With regard to this clonotype: Its antigen is still unknown.

Specimen: cultured non-Tr1 T cells, either the whole culture or a sorted T cell fraction (not recorded which). The receptor's source is a human donor in good health.

CDR3 in DNA: TGCGCCAGCAGCTTGGTGGCAGGCGGGGCCGGGGAGCTGTTTTTT. Amino acid sequence: CASSLVAGGAGELFF. The chain uses TRBV5-1 and TRBJ2-2; maybe TRBD2 (6 bases). The CDR3 is 15 residues long. Germline lookup yields CDR1 SGHRS and CDR2 YFSETQ. V shed 0 bases and J shed 6 bases, with 12 bases lying between them.